The entry that follows covers one TCR beta chain sequence. Its binding antigen is unknown. No much larger clone is present one base from it, and per-base qualities are unavailable. TCRbeta CDR3 regions were amplified from genomic DNA using the immunoSEQ Assay, a bias-controlled multiplex PCR. The published analysis was carried out like this. The number of nucleated cells in each sample was estimated by amplification of reference gene primers within the assay. To quantify the absolute abundance of each unique TCRbeta CDR3 rearrangement, sequence reads were collapsed and filtered. For each sample, productive Simpson clonality was calculated by taking the square root of Simpson's diversity index across productive rearrangements. In TCRdb, the immuneACCESS table is reduced to in-frame sequences with V and J assigned. These tables do not hold every clone; where another copy was compared, an unresolved V gene accounts for under half, and the others remain unexplained. V and J calls and clone size are copied from that table; D and trimming were computed from the DNA. The sample includes over 150,000 clones, with about 86% observed a single time. The top ten hold about 9.6% of the sample.

This record belongs to a study of blood T cell repertoires in COVID-19 (dated by TCRdb to 2019 to 2021). As for the study more broadly: Samples from collaborators originated in the United States, Italy and Spain and spanned both the acute and convalescent phases of COVID-19. The prospective study material was composed of cDNA or gDNA derived from T cells, B-cell-depleted T cells, or PBMCs. Deeply sampled blood TCRbeta repertoires from subjects exposed to, actively infected with, or recovered from COVID-19 were included in the dataset. The repertoires were released in a freely available public database meant as a resource for research on the immune response to SARS-CoV-2. Samples came from the ongoing ImmuneRACE study (first 160 participants) plus 1,254 subjects from 6 global collaborators. A de-identified subject ID, COVID-19 status, age in years and sex were almost always included in the sample metadata. Where HLA class I and class II types were available, the types were taken from metadata supplied by the sample provider, not from assay-based typing. The study at large found these results: How much clinical and demographic metadata was included differed by source and by participant, and the metadata was provided uncurated.

Each collaborating institution followed its own protocols to collect whole blood in K2EDTA tubes. For TCRbeta analysis, collaborators shipped samples as frozen whole blood, isolated PBMCs, or DNA extracted from either of those sample types. The sequence derives from a man aged 50 to 60 with active or convalescent COVID-19. Input material: peripheral blood.

In nucleotide form, the sequence is TGTGCCAGCAGCTCAGCGGGGGGGCTCCAAGAGACCCAGTACTTC. This yields the protein CASSSAGGLQETQYF. The chain is assembled from TRBV3-1 (or the pseudogene TRBV3-2) and TRBJ2-5, and TRBD2 matches 10 of the central bases. The germline V and J ends show losses of 5 bases and 1 base respectively, and no gene match explains 4 bases of the junction. The CDR3, cysteine through phenylalanine, is 15 amino acids long. The only DNA kept is the CDR3, 45 bases in frame from the first base. The germline V gene encodes CDR1 LGHDT and CDR2 YNNKEL (reference sequence).